This T cell receptor (beta chain) was found in a study of identical twins. Notes on this clonotype: Its antigen is as yet unknown.

One entry per CDR3 protein results from TCRdb running MiXCR on the 5' RACE reads. The sample consists of 250,000 or so distinct CDR3 sequences, around 8.8% of them appearing once. Findings and limits, study-wide: Low generation-probability sequences were in excess among twin-shared out-of-frame alpha sequences. In drawing conclusions, the study used cross-sectional statistical analysis and did not follow the same donors.

CDR1 SGHVS and CDR2 FNYEAQ come from the germline V gene. V was cut by 5 bases and J by 0 bases, with 20 bases left in between. This CDR3 has 19 amino acids. The same specimen was also included in a second study, on yellow fever vaccine responses in identical twins.

The sample consisted of CD8+ T cells sorted from blood. This clonotype was sampled from a woman aged 18-35 years in good health. The V gene is TRBV7-6, the J gene TRBJ1-6, with D unclear. The CDR3 DNA follows: TGTGCCAGCAGCACGCCCAGAGGACTGTCGAGCTCCTATAATTCACCCCTCCACTTT. Translation gives CASSTPRGLSSSYNSPLHF.